This T cell receptor (beta chain) was captured in a study of regulatory T cells. Study findings and constraints: In CD3G-deficient patients, conventional CD4+ T cells were enriched for hydrophobic CDR3 residues at positions 6 and 7.

Germline V gene sequence: CDR1 DFQATT, CDR2 SNEGSKA (reference sequence). This CDR3 spans 11 amino acids. V shed 3 bases and J shed 7 bases, with 10 bases lying between them. The PCR used 52 TRBV and 13 TRBJ primers. The protocol was immunoSEQ multiplex PCR, while the TCRdb copy is restricted to in-frame clones and leaves out a portion. The sample lists some 38,000 clones; approximately 91% were seen once. Worth noting for this clone: Antigen unknown.

This sequence was found in a person aged 18-30 years with CD3G deficiency. The rearrangement uses TRBV20-1 and TRBJ2-7; D not certain. Input material: conventional CD4+ T cells sorted from blood. The CDR3 nucleotides are TGCAGTGCTAGTCTACTGGGTGAGCAGTACTTC. It encodes CSASLLGEQYF.